This TCR beta chain was profiled in a study of regulatory T cells in long-lasting Graves disease. Both iRepertoire HTBI primers and Arm-PCR of CDR3 regions were used to build the TCR beta libraries. TCRdb called the multiplex PCR reads again in MiXCR, with one record for every CDR3 protein. Here the sample spans around 460,000 distinct CDR3 sequences, around a fifth being singletons. This clonotype was observed a handful of times. Antigen unknown. A much larger clone differs from this one at a single base, so this may be a read error. Study-wide results and limits: Persistent disease preferred TRBV28, TRBJ1-2 and TRBJ2-5. Because few samples were included, accuracy may have been lower. A greater number of public clonotypes (under 3,000) was shared by persistent patients than by new patients (around 970).

The sample's time point: persistent/refractory GD, antithyroid drugs over 5 years with positive TRAb. The TCR library was made from RNA that had been extracted from PBMCs in TRIzol. V shed 6 bases and J 3 bases; nucleotides not matched to a gene: 4. This CDR3 comprises 13 residues. Germline loops: CDR1 MDHEN, CDR2 SYDVKM. The sample was peripheral blood mononuclear cells (PBMCs), taken when the disease was refractory, from a patient treated with antithyroid drugs. The V gene is TRBV28, the J gene TRBJ1-2, with 7 positions matching TRBD1. This TCR was sampled from a female donor with Graves disease. CDR3 amino acids: CASSTGTDYGYTF. The CDR3 region has the DNA TGTGCCAGCAGCACCGGGACAGACTATGGCTACACCTTC.